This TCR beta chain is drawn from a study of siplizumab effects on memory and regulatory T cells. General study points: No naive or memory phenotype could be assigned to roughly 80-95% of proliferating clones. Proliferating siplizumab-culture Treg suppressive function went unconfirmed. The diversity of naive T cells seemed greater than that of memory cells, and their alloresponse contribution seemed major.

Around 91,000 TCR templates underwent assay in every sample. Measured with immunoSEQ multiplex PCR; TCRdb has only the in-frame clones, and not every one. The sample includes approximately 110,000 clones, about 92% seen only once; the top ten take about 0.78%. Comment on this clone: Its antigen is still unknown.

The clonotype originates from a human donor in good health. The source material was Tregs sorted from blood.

CDR3 loop: CASSLGTDYGYTF. The DNA of the CDR3 is TGCGCCAGCAGCTTGGGGACAGACTATGGCTACACCTTC. The gene calls are TRBV5-1 and TRBJ1-2; possibly TRBD1 for D (6 bases). The germline V gene encodes CDR1 SGHRS and CDR2 YFSETQ. Trimming removed 0 bases at V and 3 bases at J, with 6 bases between. This CDR3 is 13 amino acids long.